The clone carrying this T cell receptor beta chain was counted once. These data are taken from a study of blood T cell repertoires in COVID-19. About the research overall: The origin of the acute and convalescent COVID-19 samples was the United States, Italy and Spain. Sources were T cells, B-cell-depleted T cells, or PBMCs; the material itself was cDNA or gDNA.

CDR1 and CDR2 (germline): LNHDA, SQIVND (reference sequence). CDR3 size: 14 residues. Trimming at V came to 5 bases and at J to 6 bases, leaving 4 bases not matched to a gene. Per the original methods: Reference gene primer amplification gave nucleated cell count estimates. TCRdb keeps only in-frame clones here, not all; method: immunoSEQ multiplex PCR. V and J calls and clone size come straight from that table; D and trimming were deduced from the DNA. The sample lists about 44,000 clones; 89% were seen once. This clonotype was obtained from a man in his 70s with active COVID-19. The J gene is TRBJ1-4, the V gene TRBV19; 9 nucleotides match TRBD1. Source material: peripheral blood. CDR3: CASSSDRGDEKLFF. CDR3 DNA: TGTGCCAGTAGTTCGGACAGGGGCGATGAAAAACTGTTTTTT.